This T cell receptor (beta chain) was identified in a study of CD8+ T cells in alopecia areata. Study-wide points: Lesional scalp displayed greater clonality than normal scalp, most notably in alopecia totalis/universalis.

Those with alopecia areata gave lesional scalp punch biopsies and peripheral blood. As the sequencing template, cDNA was produced by extracting RNA and reverse transcribing it. Assay: immunoSEQ multiplex PCR; the TCRdb copy retains only in-frame clones and omits some. The table lists fewer than 40,000 clones, approximately 58% of them singletons. The CDR3 is 16 amino acids. Germline assignment: CDR1 SGHDN and CDR2 FVKESK. The V gene lost 0 bases and the J gene lost 4 bases, with 14 bases spanning the gap. On this clone: Its antigen is unknown.

The genes are TRBV14 and TRBJ2-3, with a tentative D call TRBD2 (6 bases). Sample: NKG2D-high CD8+ T cells sorted from blood. The sequence was obtained from a human donor with alopecia areata. The CDR3 DNA sequence: TGTGCCAGCAGCCAAGATCCAGGCGGGGCCTCAGATACGCAGTATTTT. It codes for CASSQDPGGASDTQYF.